The 32 T cell receptor beta chains presented below share a single source sample, sequenced in a study of T-cell reconstitution after alpha-beta-depleted transplantation in children. A library of TCRbeta sequences, prepared with unique molecular identifiers, was generated. TCRdb reanalysed the PCR reads using MiXCR and keeps one entry per CDR3 protein. The sample has around 370,000 distinct CDR3 sequences, 10% seen once. The sample here was PBMCs from the stem cell graft donor, taken from the stem cell graft. These receptors were obtained from a human donor who donated a stem cell graft to a child with acute lymphoblastic leukemia.

The chain has TRBV7-8 and TRBJ2-2; TRBD1 matches at 10 bases. V lost 6 bases and J lost 1; bases outside the gene matches: 2. CDR1 is SGHVS and CDR2 is FQNEAQ in the germline V gene. This CDR3 is built from 15 residues. CDR3 region: CASRGDRGNTGELFF. CDR3 coding DNA: TGTGCCAGCAGAGGGGACAGGGGGAACACCGGGGAGCTGTTTTTT.

This clonotype was recorded a few times. J is TRBJ2-1 and V is TRBV9; the match to TRBD2 covers 13 bases. The J segment lost 8 bases and the V segment lost 4 bases, leaving 12 bases of the junction unmatched. The CDR3 has 17 residues. CDR1 is SGDLS, CDR2 YYNGEE, per germline. This chain's CDR3 is CASSTRSGTSGNDEQFF. CDR3 nucleotides: TGTGCCAGCAGCACCCGCTCCGGGACTAGCGGGAACGATGAGCAGTTCTTC.

This clonotype came up a few times. This chain uses TRBV4-1 with TRBJ2-1; 9 nucleotides align to TRBD1. Germline CDR1 and CDR2: MGHRA and YSYEKL. CDR3 length: 18 amino acids. Trimming at V came to 4 bases and at J to 7 bases, leaving 17 bases not matched to a gene. The CDR3 region has the DNA TGCGCCAGCAGCCCCCGGGACAGGGTTGGGCGTGGGGAGAATGAGCAGTTCTTC. Protein sequence: CASSPRDRVGRGENEQFF.

This rearrangement joins TRBV18 to TRBJ2-1; 11 bases agree with TRBD2. The CDR3 consists of 15 residues. Per the germline V gene, CDR1 is KGHSH and CDR2 is LQKENI. V lost 2 bases, J lost 8 bases, and 5 bases stayed unmatched. CDR3 nucleotides: TGTGCCAGCTCACCAGTCGGGACTAGCGGCGATGAGCAGTTCTTC. It codes for CASSPVGTSGDEQFF.

About this clonotype itself: Compared with germline, one end of the junction differs, possibly owing to a read error. This chain uses TRBV20-1 with TRBJ2-3; TRBD2 matches 12 bases. The CDR3 extends over 17 amino acids. Germline V gene sequence: CDR1 DFQATT, CDR2 SNEGSKA (reference sequence). CDR3 protein: CCARGRLAGASGDTQYF. The CDR3 DNA reads as TGCTGTGCTAGAGGCCGACTAGCGGGAGCCTCCGGGGATACGCAGTATTTT.

This clonotype was counted ten times or more. The chain is built from TRBV5-1 and TRBJ2-1, with D hard to call. The CDR3 loop spans 13 amino acids. CDR1 and CDR2 from the germline V gene are SGHRS and YFSETQ. V was pared by 2 bases and J by 5 bases, with 8 bases between. The CDR3 is CASSLSGNNEQFF. The CDR3 bases are TGCGCCAGCAGCTTATCCGGAAACAATGAGCAGTTCTTC.

This clonotype turned up a few times. The chain couples TRBV24-1 to TRBJ2-1, with D possibly matching TRBD1 (5 bases). Trimming took off 9 bases at V and 5 bases at J, with 13 bases between the two ends. Germline CDR1 KGHDR, CDR2 SFDVKD. The CDR3 has 13 amino acids. CDR3 DNA: TGTGCCACCCAGGGTAGGGGCCACAATGAGCAGTTCTTC. Residues: CATQGRGHNEQFF.

In its sample, this clonotype was seen many times. V gene TRBV12-3 or TRBV12-4 combines with J gene TRBJ1-1; D is uncertain. The germline V and J ends were trimmed by 1 base and 2 bases, with 14 bases remaining between them. The CDR3 loop spans 16 amino acids. CDR3 DNA: TGTGCCAGCAGTTTAGGGTTATCGAATCAAAACACTGAAGCTTTCTTT. This gives the protein CASSLGLSNQNTEAFF.

This clonotype was observed at least ten times. The chain has TRBV28 and TRBJ2-7; D perhaps matches TRBD1 (6 bases). The V gene lost 3 bases and the J gene lost 3 bases, with 12 bases spanning the gap. CDR1 and CDR2 from the germline V gene are MDHEN and SYDVKM. This CDR3 has 14 residues. The CDR3 loop is CASSLMGAHYEQYF. The DNA for the CDR3 is TGTGCCAGCAGTTTGATGGGGGCCCACTACGAGCAGTACTTC.

The sample holds a few counts of this clonotype. The chain carries TRBV5-1 and TRBJ1-1, with 7 bases that match TRBD1. The V gene end was trimmed by 4 bases and the J gene end by 5 bases; junction bases not matched to a gene: 5. CDR3 size: 13 residues. CDR1 SGHRS and CDR2 YFSETQ come from the germline V gene. CDR3 bases: TGCGCCAGCAGCCCCCCGGGACAGACTGAAGCTTTCTTT. It yields the protein CASSPPGQTEAFF.

This clonotype showed up just a few times. V gene TRBV7-2 combines with J gene TRBJ2-5; tentatively, D is TRBD2 (5 bases). The CDR3 has 14 amino acids. Per germline, CDR1 SGHTA and CDR2 FQGNSA. V lost 2 bases and J 4 bases, leaving 11 bases between the germline ends. In DNA, the CDR3 is TGTGCCAGCAGCTTACGATGGAGGTCAGAGACCCAGTACTTC. Translated, it gives CASSLRWRSETQYF.

The chain joins TRBV14 to TRBJ2-3; TRBD2 might be the D (6 bases). The CDR3 sequence is 13 residues long. Per the germline V gene, CDR1 is SGHDN and CDR2 is FVKESK. The V end was cut by 8 bases, the J end by 3 bases, with 12 bases between. This chain's CDR3 is CASGSGWTDTQYF. CDR3 DNA sequence: TGTGCCAGCGGGAGCGGGTGGACAGATACGCAGTATTTT.

This clonotype was seen ten or more times. The chain links TRBV20-1 to TRBJ1-4; unclear D gene. Germline assignment: CDR1 DFQATT and CDR2 SNEGSKA (reference sequence). This CDR3 is 13 amino acids long. V was pared by 1 base and J by 7 bases, with 10 bases between. CDR3 nucleotides: TGCAGTGCTAGAGTAGTGACATCTGAAAAACTGTTTTTT. It translates to CSARVVTSEKLFF.

In this sample, this clonotype turned up a few times. The chain couples TRBV7-9 to TRBJ2-3; 7 bases agree with TRBD2. The CDR3 contains 15 residues. CDR1 SEHNR and CDR2 FQNEAQ come from the germline V gene (reference sequence). The trim removed 3 bases at V and 2 bases at J, leaving 5 bases unmatched. Here the CDR3 DNA reads TGTGCCAGCAGCTTTCTAGCGGAATTCACAGATACGCAGTATTTT. This gives the protein CASSFLAEFTDTQYF.

The chain joins TRBV11-2 to TRBJ2-3, with a tentative D call TRBD1 (5 bases). Deletions cut 3 bases from V and 0 bases from J, with 10 bases between. The CDR3 is 15 residues long. The germline V gene encodes CDR1 SGHAT and CDR2 FQNNGV. This CDR3 is CASSFWGRSTDTQYF. The CDR3 nucleotides read TGTGCCAGCAGCTTTTGGGGCAGGAGCACAGATACGCAGTATTTT.

In this sample, this clonotype turned up many times. The V call is TRBV7-9, the J call TRBJ2-5; 11 nucleotides align to TRBD2. Germline loops: CDR1 SEHNR, CDR2 FQNEAQ (reference sequence). CDR3 size: 16 residues. V shed 3 bases and J 0 bases; nucleotides not matched to a gene: 3. The CDR3 protein is CASSLLLAGDQETQYF. The CDR3 DNA reads TGTGCCAGCAGCTTGTTACTAGCGGGAGACCAAGAGACCCAGTACTTC.

CDR3 loop: CASSHLDFRGNEQFF. The CDR3 region has the DNA TGCGCCAGCAGCCATCTGGACTTCAGGGGCAATGAGCAGTTCTTC. This chain connects TRBV4-1 to TRBJ2-1, with a possible D match to TRBD1 (6 bases). The CDR3 runs to 15 residues. Between the trimmed V and J ends, which lost 3 bases and 6 bases, there was a span of 15 bases. Germline CDR1 and CDR2: MGHRA and YSYEKL.

This chain joins TRBV28 and TRBJ2-2; tentatively, D is TRBD2 (9 bases). Germline CDR1 MDHEN, CDR2 SYDVKM. The CDR3 extends over 16 amino acids. Trimming removed 8 bases at V and 4 bases at J, with 20 bases between. The CDR3 DNA reads as TGTGCCAGCCAGGGGGCGGGAGGGCCGGGCACCGGGGAGCTGTTTTTT. Translation: CASQGAGGPGTGELFF. Filled out from reference TRBV28 and TRBJ2-2, the complete variable domain reads DVKVTQSSRYLVKRTGEKVFLECVQDMDHENMFWYRQDPGLGLRLIYFSYDVKMKEKGDIPEGYSVSREKKERFSLILESASTNQTSMYLCASQGAGGPGTGELFFGEGSRLTVL.

The chain couples TRBV6-1 to TRBJ2-5, with TRBD2 matching over 12 bases. Germline V CDR1 and CDR2: MNHNS, SASEGT. The CDR3 is made up of 15 amino acids. J was trimmed by 4 bases and V by 7 bases; bases with no gene match: 7. The CDR3 loop is CASNRLAGDRETQYF. The DNA of the CDR3 is TGTGCCAGCAATAGACTAGCGGGAGACCGAGAGACCCAGTACTTC.

The V gene is TRBV5-5, the J gene TRBJ2-3; unclear D gene. The germline V and J ends were trimmed by 0 bases and 0 bases, with 8 bases remaining between them. Germline CDR1 and CDR2: SGHKS and YYEKEE (reference sequence). The CDR3 sequence is 15 residues long. This CDR3 reads CASSLGRISTDTQYF. The CDR3 nucleotides are TGTGCCAGCAGCTTGGGGCGGATTAGCACAGATACGCAGTATTTT.

This clonotype came up a few times. J is TRBJ2-1 and V is TRBV6-5; 11 positions agree with TRBD2. CDR1 is MNHEY and CDR2 is SVGAGI in the germline V gene. Unmatched junction bases numbered 3, after V lost 4 bases and J lost 4 bases. CDR3 length: 15 residues. The CDR3 DNA follows: TGTGCCAGCAGTTCGACTAGCGGGATATACAATGAGCAGTTCTTC. This gives the protein CASSSTSGIYNEQFF.

V usage is TRBV6-6 and J usage is TRBJ2-5, with TRBD2 as a possible D gene (5 bases). The CDR3 is made up of 11 amino acids. Per the germline V gene, CDR1 is MNHNY and CDR2 is SVGAGI (reference sequence). V was trimmed by 6 bases and J by 5 bases, leaving 7 bases between them. The CDR3 spells CASRQRETQYF. CDR3 nucleotides: TGTGCCAGCAGGCAGCGGGAGACCCAGTACTTC.

This clonotype has more than one count but fewer than ten. CDR3 sequence reads: CSARAREGLTLYEQYF. CDR3 bases: TGCAGTGCTAGAGCCCGTGAGGGACTAACCCTCTACGAGCAGTACTTC. The chain combines TRBV20-1 with TRBJ2-7, with 7 positions matching TRBD2. Trimming at V came to 1 base and at J to 3 bases, leaving 12 bases not matched to a gene. CDR3 length: 16 amino acids. Per the germline V gene, CDR1 is DFQATT and CDR2 is SNEGSKA (reference sequence).

This clonotype showed up just a few times. The chain recombines TRBV12-3 or TRBV12-4 with TRBJ2-1, with 9 bases matching TRBD2. V trimming: 1 base; J trimming: 7 bases; junction bases outside the gene matches: 5. This CDR3 is built from 15 residues. CDR3 protein: CASSLGAGGVNEQFF. The DNA of the CDR3 is TGTGCCAGCAGTTTAGGAGCGGGAGGTGTTAATGAGCAGTTCTTC.

This clonotype was detected a few times. J is TRBJ1-1 and V is TRBV5-5; unclear D gene. From germline, CDR1 is SGHKS and CDR2 YYEKEE (reference sequence). This CDR3 is built from 15 residues. The V end lost 0 bases, the J end lost 1 base, and 10 bases lay between the germline ends. The CDR3 loop reads CASSLAPGGNTEAFF. The CDR3 nucleotides are TGTGCCAGCAGCTTGGCCCCGGGAGGGAACACTGAAGCTTTCTTT.

The chain has TRBV7-9 and TRBJ2-1; 10 bases are shared with TRBD1. CDR1 is SEHNR, CDR2 FQNEAQ, per germline (reference sequence). This CDR3 has 14 amino acids. Trimming took 4 bases from V and 10 from J; bases not matched to a gene: 7. This CDR3 is CASSWEGQGGEQFF. CDR3 nucleotide sequence: TGTGCCAGCAGCTGGGAAGGACAGGGGGGCGAGCAGTTCTTC. The entire variable domain, with the rest obtained from reference TRBV7-9 and TRBJ2-1, is as follows: DTGVSQNPRHKITKRGQNVTFRCDPISEHNRLYWYRQTLGQGPEFLTYFQNEAQLEKSRLLSDRFSAERPKGSFSTLEIQRTEQGDSAMYLCASSWEGQGGEQFFGPGTRLTVL.

This rearrangement joins TRBV5-1 to TRBJ2-2; D uncertain. This CDR3 is built from 18 residues. CDR1 SGHRS and CDR2 YFSETQ come from the germline V gene. The germline V and J ends were trimmed by 2 bases and 0 bases, with 17 bases remaining between them. CDR3 loop: CASSLNQNRPTNTGELFF. Here the CDR3 DNA reads TGCGCCAGCAGCTTAAATCAGAACCGACCCACGAACACCGGGGAGCTGTTTTTT.

The rearrangement links TRBV28 to TRBJ1-5; 7 positions match TRBD1. Germline assignment: CDR1 MDHEN and CDR2 SYDVKM. This CDR3 is 15 amino acids long. V shed 2 bases and J 7 bases; nucleotides not matched to a gene: 8. The CDR3 sequence: CASSLVTGVGQPQHF. In DNA form, the CDR3 reads TGTGCCAGCAGTTTAGTTACAGGGGTTGGGCAGCCCCAGCATTTT.

This clonotype was picked up many times. The rearrangement links TRBV4-1 to TRBJ2-3; the D is unclear. This CDR3 is built from 15 residues. V was pared by 3 bases and J by 3 bases, with 13 bases between. Germline V CDR1 and CDR2: MGHRA, YSYEKL. The CDR3 sequence: CASSHLLPLTDTQYF. Written as DNA, the CDR3 is TGCGCCAGCAGCCACCTTTTGCCCCTTACAGATACGCAGTATTTT.

This clonotype was seen more than once but under ten times. The V and J genes are TRBV20-1 and TRBJ1-2; the match to TRBD1 covers 7 bases. Germline V gene lookup returns CDR1 DFQATT and CDR2 SNEGSKA (reference sequence). V trimming: 6 bases; J trimming: 3 bases; junction bases outside the gene matches: 4. This CDR3 region has 12 residues. CDR3 in amino acids: CSAARGDYGYTF. The CDR3, as DNA: TGCAGTGCGGCCAGGGGGGACTATGGCTACACCTTC.

The chain employs TRBV12-3 or TRBV12-4 and TRBJ1-5; tentative D call: TRBD1 (5 bases). V dropped 1 base and J dropped 0 bases, with 16 bases sitting between them. The CDR3 consists of 18 residues. CDR3: CASSLEAGSLNSNQPQHF. The CDR3 nucleotides are TGTGCCAGCAGTTTAGAAGCAGGGTCCCTAAATAGCAATCAGCCCCAGCATTTT.

This clonotype was picked up a small number of times. This chain uses TRBV2 with TRBJ1-2, with TRBD1 as a possible D gene (5 bases). V was trimmed by 0 bases and J by 4 bases, leaving 15 bases between them. In germline, CDR1 is SNHLY, CDR2 FYNNEI. The CDR3 length is 16 residues. The CDR3 is CASSEAGQGIFYGYTF. The DNA of the CDR3 is TGTGCCAGCAGTGAAGCTGGGCAGGGTATTTTCTATGGCTACACCTTC.